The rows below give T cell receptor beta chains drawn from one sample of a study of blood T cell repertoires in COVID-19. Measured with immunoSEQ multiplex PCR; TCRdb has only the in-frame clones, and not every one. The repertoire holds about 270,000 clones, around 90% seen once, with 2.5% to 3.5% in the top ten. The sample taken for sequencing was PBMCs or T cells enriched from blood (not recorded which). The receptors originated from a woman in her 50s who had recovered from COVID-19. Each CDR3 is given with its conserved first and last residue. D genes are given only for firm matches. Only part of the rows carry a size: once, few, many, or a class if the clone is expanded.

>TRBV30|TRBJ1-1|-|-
TGTGCCGTGACAGTGAACACTGAAGCTTTCTTT
CAVTVNTEAFF
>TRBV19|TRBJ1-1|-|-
TGTGCCAGTAGTCCCCGGACCTGGCTGGAGGTTGCTGAAGCTTTCTTT
CASSPRTWLEVAEAFF
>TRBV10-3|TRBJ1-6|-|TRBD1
TGTGCCATCAGTGAGCCGAGGGGACAGCTAAATTCACCCCTCCACTTT
CAISEPRGQLNSPLHF
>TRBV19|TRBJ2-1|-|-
TGTGCCAGTAGTAGGCTAGGGGGGGGGTACAATGAGCAGTTCTTC
CASSRLGGGYNEQFF
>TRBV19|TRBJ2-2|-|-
TGTGCCAGTAGTCCGGGGACTACCGGGGAGCTGTTTTTT
CASSPGTTGELFF
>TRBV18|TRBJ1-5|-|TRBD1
TGTGCCAGCTCACCAAACAGGGGGCCGAATCAGCCCCAGCATTTT
CASSPNRGPNQPQHF
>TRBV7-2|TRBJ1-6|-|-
TGTGCCAGCAGCTCGCGGACCCGAACAGGAACCAATAATTCACCCCTCCACTTT
CASSSRTRTGTNNSPLHF
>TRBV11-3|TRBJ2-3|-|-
TGTGCCAGCAGCTCGAGATCAGATACGCAGTATTTT
CASSSRSDTQYF
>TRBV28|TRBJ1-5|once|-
TGTGCCAGCAGTTTATCTGCGGGGGATCAGCCCCAGCATTTT
CASSLSAGDQPQHF
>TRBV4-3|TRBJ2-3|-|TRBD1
TGCGCCAGCAGCCAAGCCGGGACAGCAATAACAGATACGCAGTATTTT
CASSQAGTAITDTQYF
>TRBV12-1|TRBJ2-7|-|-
TGTGCCAGCAGCTACCGGGACGGGGGAAGGAGCGAGCAGTACTTC
CASSYRDGGRSEQYF
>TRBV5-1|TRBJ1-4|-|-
TGCGCCAGCAGCTCGTCTGGACGACAGATTAATGAAAAACTGTTTTTT
CASSSSGRQINEKLFF
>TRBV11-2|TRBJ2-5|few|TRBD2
TGTGCCAGCAGCCCGGGACTAGCGGGAGGGCCGTGGGAGACCCAGTACTTC
CASSPGLAGGPWETQYF
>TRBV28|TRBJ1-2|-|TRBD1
TGTGCCAGCAGTTTAGTGCAGGGGGCAAACTATGGCTACACCTTC
CASSLVQGANYGYTF
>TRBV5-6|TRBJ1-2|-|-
TGTGCCAGCAGCTTGGCGTCAGCCCGCGGCTATGGCTACACCTTC
CASSLASARGYGYTF
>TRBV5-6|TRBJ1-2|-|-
TGTGCCAGCAGAGGGGGTTACGATCCTCTTTATGGCTACACCTTC
CASRGGYDPLYGYTF
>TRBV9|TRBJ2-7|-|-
TGTGCCAGCAGCGTAGGATCCAGGGGCTACGAGCAGTACTTC
CASSVGSRGYEQYF
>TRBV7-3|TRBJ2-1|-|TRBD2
TGTGCCAGCAGCTTAACCCCCCGGCTAGCGGGAGGGTACAATGAGCAGTTCTTC
CASSLTPRLAGGYNEQFF
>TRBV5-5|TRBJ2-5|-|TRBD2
TGTGCCAGCAGCTTGGCGCTAGCGGGCACCCAAGAGACCCAGTACTTC
CASSLALAGTQETQYF
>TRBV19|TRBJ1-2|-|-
TGTGCCAGTAGGGACTGGGCAAGTAACTATGGCTACACCTTC
CASRDWASNYGYTF
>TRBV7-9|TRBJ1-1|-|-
TGTGCCAGCAGCCTAAAACAGGGAACGGGTGAAGCTTTCTTT
CASSLKQGTGEAFF
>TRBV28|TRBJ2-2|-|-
TGTGCCAGCAGGTCTACAGGGACCGGGGAGCTGTTTTTT
CASRSTGTGELFF
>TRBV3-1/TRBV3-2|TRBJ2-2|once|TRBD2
TGTGCCAGCAGTCAACTAGCGGGAGAAGGTAACGGGGAGCTGTTTTTT
CASSQLAGEGNGELFF
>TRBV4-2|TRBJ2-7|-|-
TGTGCCAGCAGCCGGACAGACGACGAGCAGTACTTC
CASSRTDDEQYF
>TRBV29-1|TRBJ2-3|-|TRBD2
TGCAGCGTTGTAGGCCTAGCGGGGCCTATTAGCACAGATACGCAGTATTTT
CSVVGLAGPISTDTQYF
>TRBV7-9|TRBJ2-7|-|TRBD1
TGTGCCAGCAGCCGAACCGGGACAGGGGCCTACGAGCAGTACTTC
CASSRTGTGAYEQYF
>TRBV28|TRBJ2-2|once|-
TGTGCCAGCAGCCTCCTTTTAGTCACCGGGGAGCTGTTTTTT
CASSLLLVTGELFF
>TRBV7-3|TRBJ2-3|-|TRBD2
TGTGCCAGTTCTGGGACTAGCGGAAATATCCGCCGCACAGATACGCAGTATTTT
CASSGTSGNIRRTDTQYF
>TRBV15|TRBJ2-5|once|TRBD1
TGTGCCACCAGCAGAGGACAGGGGTTCCAAGGAGAGACCCAGTACTTC
CATSRGQGFQGETQYF
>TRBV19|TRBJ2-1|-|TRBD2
TGTGCCAGTAGTATGCTTAGCGGGAGACCCTACAATGAGCAGTTCTTC
CASSMLSGRPYNEQFF
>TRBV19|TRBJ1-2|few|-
TGTGCCAGTAGTTCCGGGGCTAACTATGGCTACACCTTC
CASSSGANYGYTF
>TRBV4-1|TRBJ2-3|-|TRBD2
TGCGCCAGCAGCCGCCTTCGGGCGGGAGGAGATACGCAGTATTTT
CASSRLRAGGDTQYF
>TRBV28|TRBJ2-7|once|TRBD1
TGTGCCAGCAGTTTACAGGGGGCGCGGAACGAGCAGTACTTC
CASSLQGARNEQYF
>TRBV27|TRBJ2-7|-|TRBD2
TGTGCCAGCAGCCAGACTAGCGGGACCTCCTACGAGCAGTACTTC
CASSQTSGTSYEQYF
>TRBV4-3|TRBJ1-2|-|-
TGCGCCAGCAGCTACACCCGTCAAGCTAACTATGGCTACACCTTC
CASSYTRQANYGYTF
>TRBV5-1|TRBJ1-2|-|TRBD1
TGCGCCAGCAGCTTCGGACAGGGACAGGCCGTACGCTATGGCTACACCTTC
CASSFGQGQAVRYGYTF